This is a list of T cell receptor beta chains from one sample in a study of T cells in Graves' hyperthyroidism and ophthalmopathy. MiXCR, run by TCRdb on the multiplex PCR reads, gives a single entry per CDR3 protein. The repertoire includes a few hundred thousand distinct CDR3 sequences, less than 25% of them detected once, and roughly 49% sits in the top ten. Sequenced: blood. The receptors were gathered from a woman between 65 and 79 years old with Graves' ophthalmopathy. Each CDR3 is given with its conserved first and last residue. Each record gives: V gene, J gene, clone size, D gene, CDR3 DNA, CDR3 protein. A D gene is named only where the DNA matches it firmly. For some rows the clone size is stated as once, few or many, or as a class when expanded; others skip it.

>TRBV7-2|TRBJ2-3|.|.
TGTGCCGGCAGCTTATGGGATGGCACAGATACGCAGTATTTT
CAGSLWDGTDTQYF
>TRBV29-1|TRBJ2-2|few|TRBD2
TGCAGCGCCGGGACTAGTTTTGGGGAGCTGTTTTTT
CSAGTSFGELFF
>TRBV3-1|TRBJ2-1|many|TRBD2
TGTGCCAGCGGCTGGACTAGCGGGACCTACAATGAGCAGTTCTTC
CASGWTSGTYNEQFF
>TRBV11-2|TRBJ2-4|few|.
TGTGCCAGCAGCTTATCGGGGGGCCAATCGGGGAACATTCAGTACTTC
CASSLSGGQSGNIQYF
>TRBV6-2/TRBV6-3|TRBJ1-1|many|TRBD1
TGTGCCAGCAGTTACTTTAGGGGGCGAATGAACACTGAAGCTTTCTTT
CASSYFRGRMNTEAFF
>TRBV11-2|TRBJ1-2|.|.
TGTGCCAGCAGCTTGGACGCTTATGGCTACACCTTC
CASSLDAYGYTF
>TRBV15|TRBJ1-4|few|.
TGTGCCACCAGCAGAGATCGGGGCAGGGCTGCAACTAATGAAAAACTGTTTTTT
CATSRDRGRAATNEKLFF
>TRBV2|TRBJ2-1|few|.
TGTGCCGGCACCATCGGGCCGACCTACAATGAGCAGTTCTTC
CAGTIGPTYNEQFF
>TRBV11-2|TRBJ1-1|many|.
TGTGCCAGCAGCTTATCTATAGCAGCAAGGGAGACTGAAGCTTTCTTT
CASSLSIAARETEAFF
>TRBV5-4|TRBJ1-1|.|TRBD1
TGTGCCAGCACCGTTATAGGACAGGGCCCGAACACTGAAGCTTTCTTT
CASTVIGQGPNTEAFF
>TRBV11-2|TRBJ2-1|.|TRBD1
TGTGCCAGCAGCTCCGAAGCATGGGACAGGGTTATCTACAATGAGCAGTTCTTC
CASSSEAWDRVIYNEQFF
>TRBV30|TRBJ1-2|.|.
TGTGCCTGGAGTCAGGGGAACTATGGCTACACCTTC
CAWSQGNYGYTF
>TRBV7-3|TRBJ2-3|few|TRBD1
TGTGCCAGCAGCGCTACAGGGGTTGCCACAGATACGCAGTATTTT
CASSATGVATDTQYF
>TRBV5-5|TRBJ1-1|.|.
TGTGCCAGCAGCTTCTTCGGCGGGGACACTGAAGCTTTCTTT
CASSFFGGDTEAFF
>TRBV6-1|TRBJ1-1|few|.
TGTGCCGCGGGACGAGCAGGCATCGGTTCGGACACTGAAGCTTTCTTT
CAAGRAGIGSDTEAFF
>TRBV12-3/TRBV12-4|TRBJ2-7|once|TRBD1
TGTGCCAGCAGTCCTTGGACAGGGACGGCCTACGAGCAGTACTTC
CASSPWTGTAYEQYF
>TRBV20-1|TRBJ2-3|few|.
TGCAGTGCCCAGACAGGAGCCCAATTCACAGATACGCAGTATTTT
CSAQTGAQFTDTQYF
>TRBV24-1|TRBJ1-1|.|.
TGTGCCACCAGTGATTCAAGAAACCTGAACACTGAAGCTTTCTTT
CATSDSRNLNTEAFF
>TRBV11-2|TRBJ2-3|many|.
TGTGCCAGCAGCTTATCCGTAGGAGGACCTAGCACAGATACGCAGTATTTT
CASSLSVGGPSTDTQYF
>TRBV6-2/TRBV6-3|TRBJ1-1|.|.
TGTGCCACCAAGTCCCTGAACACTGAAGCTTTCTTT
CATKSLNTEAFF
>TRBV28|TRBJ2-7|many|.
TGTGCCAGCAGTTTCCGCTCTAGTGGTAACGAGCAGTACTTC
CASSFRSSGNEQYF
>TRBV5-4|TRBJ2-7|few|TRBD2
TGTGCCAGCAGCTTGGGGACTAGCGCTTCCTACGAGCAGTACTTC
CASSLGTSASYEQYF
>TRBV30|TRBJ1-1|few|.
TGTGCCTGGAGTTCTGGGGTAGTGAACACTGAAGCTTTCTTT
CAWSSGVVNTEAFF
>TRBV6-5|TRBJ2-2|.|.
TGTGCCAGCAGTTACTCGATAGGGATCAACACCGGGGAGCTGTTTTTT
CASSYSIGINTGELFF
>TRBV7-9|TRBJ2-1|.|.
TGTGCCAGCAGCTTAGTAGCCCCGTACAATGAGCAGCTCTTC
CASSLVAPYNEQLF
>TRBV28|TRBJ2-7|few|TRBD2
TGTGCCAGCAGTTACCAGGGGCGGGGGGCGAAAGAGCAGTACTTC
CASSYQGRGAKEQYF
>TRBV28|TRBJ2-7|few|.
TGTGCCAGCAGTTCCCCCCGGACAATACCCTACGAGCAGTACTTC
CASSSPRTIPYEQYF
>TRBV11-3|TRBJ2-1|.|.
TGTGCCAGCAGCTTAGGCGACAGAGCCCTAAGGTACAATGAGCAGTTCTTC
CASSLGDRALRYNEQFF
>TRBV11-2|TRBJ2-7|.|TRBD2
TGTGCCAGCAGCCTACTAGCGGATGCTGCCTACGAGCAGTACTTC
CASSLLADAAYEQYF
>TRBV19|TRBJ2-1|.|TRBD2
TGTGCCAGTACTGAGCGGGGCGGGGGCTACAATGAGCAGTTCTTC
CASTERGGGYNEQFF
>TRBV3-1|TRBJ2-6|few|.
TGTGCCAGCAGCGCGGTTGGCTGGGCCAACGTCCTGACTTTC
CASSAVGWANVLTF
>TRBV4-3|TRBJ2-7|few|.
TGCGCCAGCAGCCAAGATCAAGCCTACGAGCAGTACTTC
CASSQDQAYEQYF
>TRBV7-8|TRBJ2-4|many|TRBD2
TGTGCCAGCAGCTCCTTCGGGGGAGGGTTAAACATTCAGTACTTC
CASSSFGGGLNIQYF
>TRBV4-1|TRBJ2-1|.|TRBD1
TGCGCCAGCAGCCTCCACCCGGGACAGTCGGATGAGCAGTTCTTC
CASSLHPGQSDEQFF
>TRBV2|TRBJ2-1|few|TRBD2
TGTGCCAGCAGAGTGGGGACTAGATTTAGTGAGCAGTTCTTC
CASRVGTRFSEQFF
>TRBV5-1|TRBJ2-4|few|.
TGCGCCAGCAGCTTGGGACTAGAGTTGAACATTCAGTACTTC
CASSLGLELNIQYF
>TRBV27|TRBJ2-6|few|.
TGTGCCAGCAGTTCGCTTGCCGGACTGCTCTCTGGGGCCAACGTCCTGACTTTC
CASSSLAGLLSGANVLTF
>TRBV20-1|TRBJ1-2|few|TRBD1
TGCATAACCTTGGGACAGGGGGACCTTCACTATGGCTACACCTTC
CITLGQGDLHYGYTF
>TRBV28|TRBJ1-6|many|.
TGTGCCAGCAGTTTATCCGCCAGTGGGTCACCCCTCCACTTT
CASSLSASGSPLHF
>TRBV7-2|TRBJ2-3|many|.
TGTGCCATCGAGCGTTTGGAGGTGGGGGCACACGATACGCAGTATTTT
CAIERLEVGAHDTQYF
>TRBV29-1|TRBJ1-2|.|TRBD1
TGCAGCGTTTTCTCCGGGACAGTGAACTATGGCTACACCTTC
CSVFSGTVNYGYTF
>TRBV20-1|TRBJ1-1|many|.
TGCAGTGCCAAAGTCGGGGACACTGAAGCTTTCTTT
CSAKVGDTEAFF
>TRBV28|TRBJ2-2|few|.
TGTGCCAGCAGAACGCAGGGGGGGTACACCGGGGAGCTGTTTTTT
CASRTQGGYTGELFF
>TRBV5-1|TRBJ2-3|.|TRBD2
TGCGCCAGCAGCTTGACTAGCGGGGGTGGGCATACGCAGTATTTT
CASSLTSGGGHTQYF
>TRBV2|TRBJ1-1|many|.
TGTGCCAGCAGTGAAGCGTTCGTGAGGACTGAAGCTTTCTTT
CASSEAFVRTEAFF
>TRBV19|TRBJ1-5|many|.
TGTGCCAGCAGTAGATCAAGCAATCAGCCCCAGCATTTT
CASSRSSNQPQHF
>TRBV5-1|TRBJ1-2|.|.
TGCGCCAGCAGCCGAGGGGATCACTATGGCTACACCTTC
CASSRGDHYGYTF
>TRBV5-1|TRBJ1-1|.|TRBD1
TGCGCCAGCAGCTTGGAACAGACAGGGCCGAACACTGAAGCTTCCTTT
CASSLEQTGPNTEASF
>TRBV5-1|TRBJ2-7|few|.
TGCGCCAGCAGCCCAAGGACACAGTCGGCCTACGAGCAGTACTTC
CASSPRTQSAYEQYF
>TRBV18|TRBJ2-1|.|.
TGTGCCAGCTCTAAGGGGGGGACCAATGAGCAGTTCTTC
CASSKGGTNEQFF
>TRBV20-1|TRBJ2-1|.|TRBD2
TGCAGTGCTGTACTAGCGGTCTCCTACAATGAGCAGTTCTTC
CSAVLAVSYNEQFF
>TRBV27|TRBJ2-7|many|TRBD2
TGTGCCAGCAGACCTTTAGGCGGGAGGAACTCCTACGAGCAGTACTTC
CASRPLGGRNSYEQYF
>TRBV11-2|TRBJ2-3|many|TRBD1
TGTGCCAGCAGCTTGAGGGACAGGGTTGATACGCAGTATTTT
CASSLRDRVDTQYF
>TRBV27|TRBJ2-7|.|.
TGTGCCAGCAGTTTCGCGGGGGCCGTCAACGAGCAGTACTTC
CASSFAGAVNEQYF